The rows below give T cell receptor beta chains drawn from one sample of a study of blood T cell repertoires in COVID-19. Assay: immunoSEQ multiplex PCR; the TCRdb copy retains only in-frame clones and omits some. The sample contains 150,000 or so clones, roughly 90% of which appear only once. Sequencing was performed on PBMCs or T cells enriched from blood (not recorded which). These receptors came from a human donor with acute COVID-19. The donor label of this sample is uncertain. CDR3s include the opening cysteine and the closing phenylalanine or tryptophan. The order of the fields is V gene, clone size, J gene, D gene, CDR3 protein, CDR3 DNA. The D gene is left open where the match is weak. For some rows the clone size is stated as once, few or many, or as a class when expanded; others skip it.

>TRBV7-3|.|TRBJ2-3|.
CASSLTGGGTDTQYF
TGTGCCAGCAGCTTAACAGGGGGGGGCACAGATACGCAGTATTTT
>TRBV29-1|.|TRBJ2-7|.
CSVARGHYEQYF
TGCAGCGTTGCGCGGGGGCACTACGAGCAGTACTTC
>TRBV5-1|.|TRBJ2-7|.
CASSLDGSYEQYF
TGCGCCAGCAGCTTGGACGGGTCCTACGAGCAGTACTTC
>TRBV4-2|.|TRBJ1-1|.
CASSQDPRGGTEAFF
TGTGCCAGCAGCCAAGATCCACGGGGGGGCACTGAAGCTTTCTTT
>TRBV7-6|.|TRBJ1-1|.
CASSAGALNTEAFF
TGTGCCAGCAGCGCAGGGGCCCTGAACACTGAAGCTTTCTTT
>TRBV30|.|TRBJ2-5|.
CAWSGIGETQYF
TGTGCCTGGAGTGGAATCGGAGAGACCCAGTACTTC
>TRBV27|.|TRBJ2-2|TRBD2
CASSLEGLAGGTGELFF
TGTGCCAGCAGTTTAGAGGGACTAGCGGGGGGCACCGGGGAGCTGTTTTTT
>TRBV19|.|TRBJ1-2|.
CASSFDRTGYTF
TGTGCCAGTAGTTTTGATCGGACAGGCTACACCTTC
>TRBV6-1|.|TRBJ2-3|TRBD2
CASSATSGGAGNTDTQYF
TGTGCCAGCAGTGCGACTAGCGGGGGGGCGGGGAACACAGATACGCAGTATTTT
>TRBV25-1|few|TRBJ2-7|.
CASSLGGLQYF
TGTGCCAGCAGTCTAGGGGGTCTGCAGTACTTC
>TRBV10-3|.|TRBJ1-4|TRBD1
CAISTGDSHRHTVF
TGTGCCATCAGTACAGGGGACTCCCACCGTCACACAGTTTTT
>TRBV9|.|TRBJ1-1|.
CASSVDKTDMNTEAFF
TGTGCCAGCAGCGTAGATAAGACAGATATGAACACTGAAGCTTTCTTT
>TRBV7-2|.|TRBJ2-6|TRBD1
CASSSQTGRTNVLTF
TGTGCCAGCAGCTCACAGACAGGGCGGACCAACGTCCTGACTTTC
>TRBV5-8|.|TRBJ2-1|.
CASSPRLEDEQFF
TGTGCCAGCAGCCCACGACTAGAAGATGAGCAGTTCTTC
>TRBV7-2|few|TRBJ2-3|.
CASSSPGDTQYF
TGTGCCAGCAGTTCCCCCGGAGATACGCAGTATTTT
>TRBV2|once|TRBJ2-7|.
CASRLEAYEQYF
TGTGCCAGCAGGTTGGAGGCCTACGAGCAGTACTTC
>TRBV20-1|.|TRBJ1-2|TRBD1
CSASGDRGRGGYTF
TGCAGTGCCAGTGGCGACAGGGGTAGGGGAGGCTACACCTTC
>TRBV6-5|once|TRBJ1-6|.
CASSPTRGPNSPLHF
TGTGCCAGCAGCCCCACCAGGGGCCCCAATTCACCCCTCCACTTT
>TRBV7-3|.|TRBJ1-1|.
CASSLTENTEAFF
TGTGCCAGCAGCCTGACAGAGAACACTGAAGCTTTCTTT
>TRBV7-8|.|TRBJ2-3|TRBD1
CASSSQGASTDTQYF
TGTGCCAGCAGCTCACAGGGGGCCTCGACAGATACGCAGTATTTT
>TRBV30|.|TRBJ1-2|TRBD1
CAWAPDRLNYGYTF
TGTGCCTGGGCGCCGGACAGGTTGAACTATGGCTACACCTTC
>TRBV7-2|.|TRBJ2-7|TRBD2
CASSWTSGGSYEQYF
TGTGCCAGCAGCTGGACTAGCGGGGGTTCCTACGAGCAGTACTTC
>TRBV7-9|.|TRBJ1-2|.
CASSLAGGNGYTF
TGTGCCAGCAGCTTGGCGGGGGGGAATGGCTACACCTTC
>TRBV7-2|.|TRBJ2-5|TRBD2
CASSLVDGGANQETQYF
TGTGCCAGCAGCTTAGTTGACGGGGGGGCAAACCAAGAGACCCAGTACTTC
>TRBV2|few|TRBJ2-2|.
CASSPDGQHTGELFF
TGTGCCAGCAGTCCCGACGGACAGCACACCGGGGAGCTGTTTTTT
>TRBV7-9|.|TRBJ2-5|TRBD2
CASSSRTSGETQYF
TGTGCCAGCAGCTCCCGGACTAGCGGAGAGACCCAGTACTTC
>TRBV18|.|TRBJ1-3|TRBD1
CASSPKGQGSSGNTIYF
TGTGCCAGCTCGCCGAAGGGACAGGGCTCCTCTGGAAACACCATATATTTT
>TRBV30|.|TRBJ1-4|.
CALDRPGGNEKLFF
TGTGCCTTGGACAGACCGGGGGGTAATGAAAAACTGTTTTTT
>TRBV11-1|few|TRBJ1-6|.
CASSSATNSPLHF
TGTGCCAGCAGCTCCGCCACAAATTCACCCCTCCACTTT
>TRBV7-3|.|TRBJ2-3|.
CASSLTPGVADTQYF
TGTGCCAGCAGCTTAACCCCGGGGGTGGCAGATACGCAGTATTTT
>TRBV27|.|TRBJ2-3|.
CASSLRAASTDTQYF
TGTGCCAGCAGTTTAAGAGCGGCGAGCACAGATACGCAGTATTTT
>TRBV30|.|TRBJ2-3|.
CACRQGEDTDTQYF
TGTGCCTGCAGGCAGGGGGAGGACACAGATACGCAGTATTTT
>TRBV19|.|TRBJ2-5|.
CASAPLAAQETQYF
TGTGCCAGTGCCCCTTTAGCGGCCCAAGAGACCCAGTACTTC
>TRBV30|.|TRBJ2-4|.
CAWSAPGLAKNIQYF
TGTGCCTGGAGTGCCCCCGGGTTAGCCAAAAACATTCAGTACTTC
>TRBV24-1|.|TRBJ1-2|.
CATSDWRGNYGYTF
TGTGCCACCAGTGATTGGAGGGGAAACTATGGCTACACCTTC
>TRBV7-9|.|TRBJ1-4|.
CASSLGGSVNEKLFF
TGTGCCAGCAGCTTAGGCGGGTCGGTTAATGAAAAACTGTTTTTT
>TRBV3-1/TRBV3-2|.|TRBJ2-1|.
CASSQEGAVGASEQFF
TGTGCCAGCAGCCAAGAGGGAGCGGTGGGGGCTAGTGAGCAGTTCTTC
>TRBV5-6|.|TRBJ2-1|TRBD2
CASSFRTSVDEQFF
TGTGCCAGCAGCTTCCGGACTAGCGTCGATGAGCAGTTCTTC
>TRBV24-1|.|TRBJ2-2|.
CATSDTAPGAGNTGELFF
TGTGCCACCAGTGACACCGCTCCAGGGGCCGGGAACACCGGGGAGCTGTTTTTT
>TRBV7-6|.|TRBJ1-5|.
CASSLSGNFNQPQHF
TGTGCCAGCAGCTTATCAGGGAACTTCAATCAGCCCCAGCATTTT
>TRBV9|.|TRBJ2-7|.
CASSVDSEATYEQYF
TGTGCCAGCAGCGTGGACAGTGAGGCCACCTACGAGCAGTACTTC